A single sample gave rise to the 22 T cell receptor beta chains below, sequenced in a study of cytomegalovirus exposure and HLA in healthy donors. The PCR had 60 Vbeta and 13 Jbeta primers. Repertoires were generated with immunoSEQ multiplex PCR, while TCRdb's copy carries only in-frame clones and drops some. The sample lists about 63,000 clones, roughly 80% seen once, with under 30% in the top ten. Sequenced material: PBMCs. The receptors stem from a woman between 35 and 50 years old in good health and CMV-seropositive.

As to this clone: A read error may produce the germline difference seen at one junction end. This chain links TRBV19 with TRBJ1-1, with D uncertain. CDR3 length equals 13 residues. Germline lookup yields CDR1 LNHDA and CDR2 SQIVND (reference sequence). CDR3 protein: CASRAERLTEAFF. CDR3 nucleotides: TGTGCTAGTAGGGCCGAGAGGCTCACTGAAGCTTTCTTT.

The chain carries TRBV19 and TRBJ1-1; TRBD1 might be the D (5 bases). Trimming shortened V by 5 bases and J by 6 bases, and 19 bases separated the two germline ends. Germline CDR1 is LNHDA and CDR2 is SQIVND (reference sequence). This CDR3 has 15 residues. The CDR3 sequence: CASSLFGGAGAEAFF. CDR3 sequence (DNA): TGTGCCAGTAGTCTCTTCGGAGGGGCCGGGGCTGAAGCTTTCTTT. The complete variable domain, with remaining parts taken from reference TRBV19 and TRBJ1-1, reads DGGITQSPKYLFRKEGQNVTLSCEQNLNHDAMYWYRQDPGQGLRLIYYSQIVNDFQKGDIAEGYSVSREKKESFPLTVTSAQKNPTAFYLCASSLFGGAGAEAFFGQGTRLTVV.

As for this clone: One end of the junction varies from germline; a read error may be responsible. The genes are TRBV2 and TRBJ1-5; possible D gene TRBD1, 6 bases. The CDR3 has 14 amino acids. Germline lookup yields CDR1 SNHLY and CDR2 FYNNEI. CDR3 DNA: TGTGCCAGCAGTGAGAGGGGGAGTGGGCAGCCCCGGCATTTT. Its protein product is CASSERGSGQPRHF.

Worth noting for this clone: Additional DNA sequences in this sample encode the identical CDR3. CDR3 DNA: TGTGCCAGCAGCGAGCGGGGTAGCGGGGGGGCGTACGAGCAGTTCTTC. Translated: CASSERGSGGAYEQFF. The chain links TRBV7-6 to TRBJ2-1; 11 positions match TRBD2. The V gene end was trimmed by 5 bases and the J gene end by 10 bases; junction bases not matched to a gene: 13. The CDR3 is 16 residues long. The germline CDR1 and CDR2 sequences are SGHVS and FNYEAQ. The full variable domain, with the rest looked up from reference TRBV7-6 and TRBJ2-1, is GAGVSQSPRYKVTKRGQDVALRCDPISGHVSLYWYRQALGQGPEFLTYFNYEAQQDKSGLPNDRFSAERPEGSISTLTIQRTEQRDSAMYRCASSERGSGGAYEQFFGPGTRLTVL.

V usage is TRBV5-6 and J usage is TRBJ1-2; possible D gene TRBD1, 6 bases. V lost 4 bases, J lost 7 bases, and 14 bases lay in between. From germline, CDR1 is SGHDT and CDR2 YYEEEE. The CDR3 is made up of 13 amino acids. Written as DNA, the CDR3 is TGTGCCAGCAGCCCTGGGGGGGGGCTTGGCTACACCTTC. Translating it yields CASSPGGGLGYTF.

DNA for the CDR3: TGCGCCAGCAGTTCACAGGGCCTGAACACTGAAGCTTTCTTT. It yields the protein CASSSQGLNTEAFF. The chain joins TRBV10-2 to TRBJ1-1; D is perhaps TRBD1 (6 bases). From germline, CDR1 is WSHSY and CDR2 SAAADI. The CDR3 runs 14 residues. Trimming cost V 5 bases and J 0 bases, with 10 bases left between them.

The chain couples TRBV11-2 to TRBJ1-2; 7 nucleotides line up with TRBD1. The CDR3 is 13 amino acids. J gave up 2 bases and V 4 bases, and 1 base lay outside the gene matches. Germline V CDR1 and CDR2: SGHAT, FQNNGV. CDR3 sequence: CASSSTGNYGYTF. Written as DNA, the CDR3 is TGTGCCAGCAGCTCGACAGGGAACTATGGCTACACCTTC.

The chain employs TRBV25-1 and TRBJ1-4, with no clear D. The ends were cut back, 8 bases at V and 4 bases at J, with 11 bases in the middle. The germline V gene encodes CDR1 MGHDK and CDR2 SYGVNS. The CDR3 runs to 13 residues. The CDR3: CASRHNLNEKLFF. The DNA of the CDR3 is TGTGCCAGCCGACACAACCTTAATGAAAAACTGTTTTTT.

The genes are TRBV18 and TRBJ1-1; TRBD1 is a possible D gene (6 bases). The ends were cut back, 4 bases at V and 11 bases at J, with 14 bases in the middle. The CDR3 consists of 12 residues. CDR1 KGHSH and CDR2 LQKENI come from the germline V gene. DNA for the CDR3: TGTGCCAGCTCACAAGGATCAGGGGATGCTTTCTTT. This translates into CASSQGSGDAFF.

The chain uses TRBV7-6 and TRBJ2-7, with 8 bases fitting TRBD1. V dropped 1 base and J dropped 7; count of bases not matched to a gene: 6. This CDR3 is 14 amino acids long. Germline-derived CDR1 and CDR2 are SGHVS and FNYEAQ. Written as DNA, the CDR3 is TGTGCCAGCAGCTTAGGCGGGACAGGAAGAGAGCAGTACTTC. Translating gives CASSLGGTGREQYF.

The chain couples TRBV7-2 to TRBJ1-1, with D uncertain. The CDR3 loop spans 16 amino acids. V was trimmed by 5 bases and J by 3 bases, leaving 19 bases between them. Germline lookup yields CDR1 SGHTA and CDR2 FQGNSA. The CDR3 is CASSPVARGTDTEAFF. DNA for the CDR3: TGTGCCAGCAGCCCAGTGGCCCGGGGAACGGACACTGAAGCTTTCTTT.

The chain combines TRBV5-8 with TRBJ2-5; a weak D match, TRBD1 (6 bases). CDR1 is SGHTS, CDR2 YDEGEE, per germline. The CDR3 covers 16 residues. Trimming stripped 4 bases from V and 1 base from J, with 17 bases between. CDR3 in DNA: TGTGCCAGCAGCGGGTGGGACACAGGGACCCAAGAGACCCAGTACTTC. Amino acid sequence: CASSGWDTGTQETQYF.

The chain carries TRBV7-2 and TRBJ2-3, with TRBD1 as a possible D gene (5 bases). Germline V gives CDR1 SGHTA, CDR2 FQGNSA. This CDR3 has 14 amino acids. V was cut by 0 bases and J by 2 bases, with 6 bases left in between. CDR3 amino acids: CASSLAGDTDTQYF. In DNA form, the CDR3 reads TGTGCCAGCAGCTTAGCAGGGGACACAGATACGCAGTATTTT.

This chain joins TRBV29-1 and TRBJ1-5, with D tentatively TRBD1 (6 bases). The CDR3 sequence is 14 residues long. The ends were cut back, 7 bases at V and 3 bases at J, with 16 bases in the middle. Germline lookup yields CDR1 SQVTM and CDR2 ANQGSEA. The CDR3 nucleotides are TGCAGCGCTGGGGAGCAGGGGTACAATCAGCCCCAGCATTTT. This gives the protein CSAGEQGYNQPQHF.

CDR3 region: CASSQDRAAGNEKLFF. The DNA of the CDR3 is TGCGCCAGCAGCCAAGATCGGGCAGCGGGTAATGAAAAACTGTTTTTT. The gene calls are TRBV4-3 and TRBJ1-4; no reliable D call. CDR1 is LGHNA, CDR2 YSLEER, per germline. The CDR3 totals 16 residues. Between the trimmed V and J ends, which lost 0 bases and 4 bases, there was a span of 12 bases.

Here the CDR3 reads CASSPRTESYEQYF. The CDR3 nucleotides read TGTGCCAGCAGCCCAAGGACAGAATCCTACGAGCAGTACTTC. This rearrangement joins TRBV11-2 to TRBJ2-5; a possible D gene is TRBD1 (6 bases). The J call may be faulty, since TRBJ2-7 better matches the DNA end. Germline CDR1 and CDR2: SGHAT and FQNNGV. This CDR3 region has 14 residues.

This sequence joins TRBV25-1 and TRBJ2-4; 8 bases are a match to TRBD1. Germline CDR1 and CDR2: MGHDK and SYGVNS. The length of the CDR3 is 18 residues. V lost 1 base to trimming and J lost 3 bases; unmatched junction nucleotides: 11. CDR3 protein: CASSESNRGSFGKNIQYF. Written as DNA, the CDR3 is TGTGCCAGCAGTGAATCAAACAGGGGGTCCTTCGGCAAAAACATTCAGTACTTC.

The gene calls are TRBV5-1 and TRBJ2-2; the match to TRBD1 covers 9 bases. CDR3 size: 17 residues. Germline values: CDR1 SGHRS, CDR2 YFSETQ. J lost 6 bases, V lost 1 base, and 10 bases had no gene match. The CDR3 here is CASSLRIGTGTPGELFF. CDR3 DNA: TGCGCCAGCAGCTTGAGAATTGGGACAGGGACGCCCGGGGAGCTGTTTTTT.

V and J are TRBV6-5 and TRBJ1-3; unclear D gene. Germline assignment: CDR1 MNHEY and CDR2 SVGAGI. There are 14 residues in the CDR3. Between the trimmed V and J ends, which lost 6 bases and 2 bases, there was a span of 11 bases. CDR3 loop: CASRISPAGNTIYF. CDR3 coding DNA: TGTGCCAGCAGAATCTCCCCCGCTGGAAACACCATATATTTT.

The chain recombines TRBV9 with TRBJ1-6; D may be TRBD1 (5 bases). V lost 2 bases to trimming and J lost 8 bases, with 11 bases between them. Germline lookup yields CDR1 SGDLS and CDR2 YYNGEE. The CDR3 runs 14 residues. This CDR3 is CASSVAGNDSPLHF. In DNA, the CDR3 is TGTGCCAGCAGCGTGGCAGGGAACGATTCACCCCTCCACTTT.

This clone showed up just once. The chain uses TRBV5-1 and TRBJ2-2, with 10 bases lining up with TRBD2. Germline V gives CDR1 SGHRS, CDR2 YFSETQ. The CDR3 has 18 residues. J gave up 0 bases and V 0 bases, and 5 bases lay outside the gene matches. This CDR3 is CASSLVASGGANTGELFF. In DNA form, the CDR3 reads TGCGCCAGCAGCTTGGTTGCTAGCGGGGGAGCGAACACCGGGGAGCTGTTTTTT.

This CDR3 reads CASSASADSPPGELFF. The CDR3 DNA reads as TGTGCCAGCAGCGCCTCTGCGGACAGCCCTCCCGGGGAGCTGTTTTTT. This chain uses TRBV9 with TRBJ2-2, with D maybe TRBD1 (6 bases). V gave up 3 bases and J gave up 6 bases, with 18 bases separating them. The CDR3 runs 16 residues. CDR1 is SGDLS, CDR2 YYNGEE, per germline. Full variable domain (missing parts from reference TRBV9 and TRBJ2-2): DSGVTQTPKHLITATGQRVTLRCSPRSGDLSVYWYQQSLDQGLQFLIQYYNGEERAKGNILERFSAQQFPDLHSELNLSSLELGDSALYFCASSASADSPPGELFFGEGSRLTVL.